This TCR beta chain emerged from a study of beta chain features in type 1 diabetes. cDNA synthesis used the whole RNA isolate, giving expressed TCRB sequences. Libraries were prepared by immunoSEQ multiplex PCR; TCRdb keeps only in-frame clonotypes and omits some of them. The data show under 800,000 clones, roughly a sixth seen once. The specimen was naive CD4+ T cells from blood. The source of this sequence is a man aged 18 to 35 in good health.

As DNA, the CDR3 is TGCAGCGTTGAGCCGGGACTTCACACCGGGGAGCTGTTTTTT. It codes for CSVEPGLHTGELFF. The chain links TRBV29-1 to TRBJ2-2, with a weak D call TRBD2 (6 bases). The CDR3 covers 14 residues. Germline CDR1 is SQVTM and CDR2 is ANQGSEA. V was shortened by 3 bases and J by 3 bases, with 11 bases between the two germline ends.